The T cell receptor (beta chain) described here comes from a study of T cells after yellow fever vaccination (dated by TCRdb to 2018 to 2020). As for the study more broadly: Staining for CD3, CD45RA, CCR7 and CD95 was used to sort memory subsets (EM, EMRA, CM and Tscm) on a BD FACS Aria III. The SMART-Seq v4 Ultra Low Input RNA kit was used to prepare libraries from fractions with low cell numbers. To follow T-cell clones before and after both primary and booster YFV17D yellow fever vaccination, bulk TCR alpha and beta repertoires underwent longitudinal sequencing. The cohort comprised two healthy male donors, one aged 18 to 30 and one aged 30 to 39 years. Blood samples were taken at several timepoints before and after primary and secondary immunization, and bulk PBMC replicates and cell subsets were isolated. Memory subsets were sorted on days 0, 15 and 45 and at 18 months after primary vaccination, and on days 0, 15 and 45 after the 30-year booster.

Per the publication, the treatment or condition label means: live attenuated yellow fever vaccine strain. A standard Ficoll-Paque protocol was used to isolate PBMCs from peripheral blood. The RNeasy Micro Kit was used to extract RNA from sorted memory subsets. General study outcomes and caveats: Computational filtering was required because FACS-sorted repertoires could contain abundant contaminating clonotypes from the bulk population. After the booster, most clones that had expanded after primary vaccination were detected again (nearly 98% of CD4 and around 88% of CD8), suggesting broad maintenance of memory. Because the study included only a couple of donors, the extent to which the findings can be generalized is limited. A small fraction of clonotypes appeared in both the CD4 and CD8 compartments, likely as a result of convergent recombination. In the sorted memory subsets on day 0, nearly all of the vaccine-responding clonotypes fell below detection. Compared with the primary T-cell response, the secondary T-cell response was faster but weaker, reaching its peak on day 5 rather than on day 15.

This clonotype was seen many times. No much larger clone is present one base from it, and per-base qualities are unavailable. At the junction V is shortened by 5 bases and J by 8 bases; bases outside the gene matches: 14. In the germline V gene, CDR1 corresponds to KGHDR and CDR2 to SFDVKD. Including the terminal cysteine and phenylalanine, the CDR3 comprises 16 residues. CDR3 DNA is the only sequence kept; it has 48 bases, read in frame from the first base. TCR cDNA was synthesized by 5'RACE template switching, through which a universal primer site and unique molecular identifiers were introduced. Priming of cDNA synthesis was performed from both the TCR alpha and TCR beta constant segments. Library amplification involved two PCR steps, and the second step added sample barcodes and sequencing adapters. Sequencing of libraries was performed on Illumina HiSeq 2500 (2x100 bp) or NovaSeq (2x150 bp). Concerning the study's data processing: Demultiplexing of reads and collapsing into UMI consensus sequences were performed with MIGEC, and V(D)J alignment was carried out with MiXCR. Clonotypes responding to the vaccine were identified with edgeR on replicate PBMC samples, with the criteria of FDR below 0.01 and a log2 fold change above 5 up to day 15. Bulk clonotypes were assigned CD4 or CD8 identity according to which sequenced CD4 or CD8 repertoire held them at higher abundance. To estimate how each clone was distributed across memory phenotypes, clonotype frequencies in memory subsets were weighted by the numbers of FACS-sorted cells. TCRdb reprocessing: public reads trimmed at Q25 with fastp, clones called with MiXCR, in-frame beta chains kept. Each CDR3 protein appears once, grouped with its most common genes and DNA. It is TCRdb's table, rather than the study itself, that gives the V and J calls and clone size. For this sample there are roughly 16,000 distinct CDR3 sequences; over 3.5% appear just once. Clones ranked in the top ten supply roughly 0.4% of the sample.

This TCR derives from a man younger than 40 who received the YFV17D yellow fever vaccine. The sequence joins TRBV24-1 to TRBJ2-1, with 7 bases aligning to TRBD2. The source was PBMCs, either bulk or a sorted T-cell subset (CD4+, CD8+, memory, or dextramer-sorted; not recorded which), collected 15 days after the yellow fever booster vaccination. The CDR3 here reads CATSGTSAIAGYEQFF. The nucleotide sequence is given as TGTGCCACCAGTGGTACTAGCGCCATAGCCGGTTATGAGCAGTTCTTC.